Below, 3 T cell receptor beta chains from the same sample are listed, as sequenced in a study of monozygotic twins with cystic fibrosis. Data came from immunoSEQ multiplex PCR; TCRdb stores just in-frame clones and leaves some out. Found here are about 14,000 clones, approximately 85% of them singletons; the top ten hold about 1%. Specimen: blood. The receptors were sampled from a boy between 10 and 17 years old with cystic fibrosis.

The CDR3 reads CASSWGQGYSNSPLHF. In nucleotides, the CDR3 is TGCGCCAGCAGCTGGGGCCAGGGGTACTCTAATTCACCCCTCCACTTT. The chain carries TRBV5-1 and TRBJ1-6, with D tentatively TRBD1 (6 bases). The CDR3 length is 16 residues. V was pared by 3 bases and J by 6 bases, with 16 bases between. The germline CDR1 and CDR2 sequences are SGHRS and YFSETQ.

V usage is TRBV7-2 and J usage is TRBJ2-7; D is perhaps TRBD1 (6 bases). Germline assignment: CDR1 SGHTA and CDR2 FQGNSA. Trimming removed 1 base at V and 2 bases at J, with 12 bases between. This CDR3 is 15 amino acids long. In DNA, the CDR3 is TGTGCCAGCAGCTTAGTTTCAGGGGAGACCTACGAGCAGTACTTC. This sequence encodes CASSLVSGETYEQYF. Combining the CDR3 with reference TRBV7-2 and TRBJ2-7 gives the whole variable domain GAGVSQSPSNKVTEKGKDVELRCDPISGHTALYWYRQSLGQGLEFLIYFQGNSAPDKSGLPSDRFSAERTGGSVSTLTIQRTQQEDSAVYLCASSLVSGETYEQYFGPGTRLTVT.

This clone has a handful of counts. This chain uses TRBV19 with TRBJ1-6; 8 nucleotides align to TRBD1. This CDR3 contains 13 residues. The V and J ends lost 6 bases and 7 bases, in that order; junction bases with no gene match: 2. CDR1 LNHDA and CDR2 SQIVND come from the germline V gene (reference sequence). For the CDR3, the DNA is TGTGCCAGTAGGACAGGGGCAAATTCACCCCTCCACTTT. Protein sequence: CASRTGANSPLHF.